What follows describes a single T cell receptor (beta chain). Its antigen specificity is not known. No much larger clonotype is one base removed from it; base qualities were not supplied. Using the deep immunoSEQ assay, TCR CDR3 regions were amplified from genomic DNA by multiplex PCR. For each cell subset, the extracted genomic DNA was distributed evenly across all wells of several immunoSEQ 96-well plates, and each plate served as one replicate. For sorted subsets, 200 to 250 ng of genomic DNA, equivalent to roughly 30,000 T cell genomes, went into each replicate PCR. Purified libraries were measured with a Qubit 3.0 fluorometer, size-checked on a Bioanalyzer 2100, and measured again with the KAPA Library Quantification kit. A separate single-read 150-cycle Illumina NextSeq 550 flow cell was used to sequence each immunoSEQ 96-well plate. The paper's processing steps were these. Because the immunoSEQ output included only junctional sequences and no quality scores, the filtering could not be the same as the filtering used for full-length reads. Sequences were annotated with PyIR, a Python wrapper for IgBLAST v1.9, and V/J genes and CDR3 were assigned using IMGT germline references. Reads were removed for weak V/J assignments (E-value above 1e-6), missing CDR3, stop codons, out-of-frame junctions, or ambiguous translated residues. V3J clonotypes were defined as sequences sharing the same inferred V gene, J gene, and CDR3 amino acid sequence. Percentage overlap between repertoires was computed as shared unique clonotypes divided by the size of the smaller repertoire. Three approaches were used to assess repertoire richness: RTK rarefaction, the Chao1 estimator, and Recon v2.1 estimates of unobserved clonotypes. For all TCRbeta clonotypes obtained by the gDNA method from four donors, generation probabilities were computed with OLGA. In TCRdb, the immuneACCESS table is reduced to in-frame sequences with V and J assigned. These tables do not hold every clone; where another copy was compared, an unresolved V gene accounts for under half, and the others remain unexplained. V, J and clone size are taken as reported in that table, and D and trimming were inferred from the DNA itself. For this sample the table gives about 640,000 clones, of which approximately 79% were detected only once. The ten largest clones take up less than 2% of the sample.

The source of the sample is a study of shared clonotypes between healthy human individuals (dated by TCRdb to between 2020 and 2021). Concerning the study at large: The cohort comprised a couple of women and a few men aged 18 to 49 years. To increase sequencing depth and limit assay-specific biases, different laboratories used diverse techniques to prepare libraries and sequence TCR repertoires. Between about 0.94 and 8.9 billion PBMCs per donor were obtained by leukapheresis. The study deeply sequenced blood TCR repertoires of roughly five healthy adults to estimate repertoire size and the extent of clonotype sharing between individuals. For each donor, CD4 naive and CD4 memory were each given three plates, CD8 naive was given two plates, and CD8 memory was given one plate.

Donors were healthy HIV-negative adults with no recently reported acute infections or vaccinations. All donors were Caucasian adults living in Nashville, Tennessee, USA. CD4+ T cells were enriched by magnetic negative selection, after which naive cells were positively selected on CD45RA and the negative fraction was taken as the memory subset. Blood was collected by leukapheresis, and PBMCs were isolated by Ficoll-Histopaque density gradient centrifugation and then cryopreserved in liquid nitrogen vapor phase. Analytical flow cytometry was used to check the purity and quantity of every magnetically sorted T cell population. Genomic DNA was isolated from each sorted fraction and quantified by UV absorbance on a Nanodrop 2000c. The paper's findings and limits, for the study overall: Sampling was restricted to blood, and TCR repertoires in tissue are likely to differ from TCR repertoires in blood. The genetic and exposure-history diversity represented was limited by the small number of donors. Even with the large sequencing depth, rarefaction of the sorted-subset datasets indicated that sequencing was incomplete. Based on pairwise subsampling, the degree of clonotype sharing among donors was expected to be affected by sequencing depth. Naive subsets generally had larger estimated clonotype richness than memory subsets did. About 4.5% of naive CD4, 3.5% of naive CD8, roughly 2.5% of memory CD4, and about 0.4% of memory CD8 clonotypes were shared across several donors. Clonotypes shared by all four sorted-subset donors showed higher generation probabilities than non-shared clonotypes.

The receptor was isolated from a woman between 25 and 40 years old in good health. Sequencing used memory CD4+ T cells sorted from blood. The cell subset or site label of this sample denotes: CD45RA-negative fraction.

Here is the DNA: TGCGCCAGCAGCACGACTAGCGGGAGTGCAGATACGCAGTATTTT. It is translated as CASSTTSGSADTQYF. The chain joins TRBV5-1 to TRBJ2-3, with 12 bases matching TRBD2. Inclusive of the bounding cysteine and phenylalanine, the CDR3 is 15 residues long. Solely the CDR3 DNA is kept, with 45 bases framed from the first base. V has 4 bases trimmed and J has 4 bases trimmed; junction bases matching no gene number 4. For CDR1 and CDR2, the germline V gene lists SGHRS and YFSETQ.